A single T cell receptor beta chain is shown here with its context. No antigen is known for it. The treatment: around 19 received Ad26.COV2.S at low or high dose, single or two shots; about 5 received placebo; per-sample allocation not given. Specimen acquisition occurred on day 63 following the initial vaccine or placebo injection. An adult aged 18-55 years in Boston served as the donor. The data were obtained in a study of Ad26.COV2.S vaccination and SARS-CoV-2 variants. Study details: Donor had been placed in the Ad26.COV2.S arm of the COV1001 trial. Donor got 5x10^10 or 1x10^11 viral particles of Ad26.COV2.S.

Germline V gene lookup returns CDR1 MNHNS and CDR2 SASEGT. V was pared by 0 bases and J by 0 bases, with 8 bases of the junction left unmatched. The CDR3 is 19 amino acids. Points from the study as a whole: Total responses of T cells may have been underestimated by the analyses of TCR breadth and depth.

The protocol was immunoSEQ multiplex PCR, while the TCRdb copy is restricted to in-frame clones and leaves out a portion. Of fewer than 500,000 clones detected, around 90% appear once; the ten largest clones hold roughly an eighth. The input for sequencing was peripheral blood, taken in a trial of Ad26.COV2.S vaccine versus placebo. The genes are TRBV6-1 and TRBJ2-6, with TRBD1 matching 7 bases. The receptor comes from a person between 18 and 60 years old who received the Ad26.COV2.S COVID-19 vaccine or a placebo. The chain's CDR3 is CASSEALWTGLSGANVLTF. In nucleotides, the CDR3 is TGTGCCAGCAGTGAAGCGCTGTGGACAGGTCTCTCTGGGGCCAACGTCCTGACTTTC.